The 12 T cell receptor beta chains in this list originate from one sample, sequenced in a study of quantifying T cell responses using KT2 cells. Study as a whole: RNA was reverse transcribed with TCR alpha and beta constant-region primers.

A single-stranded UMI oligo with SP2 sequence was ligated to cDNA 3' ends. An equimolar mix of RC1.1 and RC1.2 primed the beta chain across TRBC1 and TRBC2. MiXCR was run by TCRdb on the UMI-ligation and nested PCR reads, yielding one entry per CDR3 protein. The sample contains around 56,000 distinct CDR3 sequences, 12% of which appear only once. Sequencing was done on a sample of PBMCs spiked with cells of the T cell clone KT2. Receptors were obtained from a human donor.

The J gene is TRBJ1-1, the V gene TRBV11-3; 7 bases are shared with TRBD1. Trimming cost V 4 bases and J 4 bases; bases outside gene matches: 9. Germline lookup yields CDR1 SGHNT and CDR2 YENEEA. This CDR3 region has 15 residues. The CDR3 region has the DNA TGTGCCAGCAGCTCCCACCCAGGGGGTGGCACTGAAGCTTTCTTT. Its protein product is CASSSHPGGGTEAFF. The whole variable domain, filled in from reference TRBV11-3 and TRBJ1-1, reads EAGVVQSPRYKIIEKKQPVAFWCNPISGHNTLYWYLQNLGQGPELLIRYENEEAVDDSQLPKDRFSAERLKGVDSTLKIQPAELGDSAVYLCASSSHPGGGTEAFFGQGTRLTVV.

This clonotype was seen more than once but under ten times. This chain connects TRBV7-3 to TRBJ2-2, with 7 bases lining up with TRBD2. The germline V gene encodes CDR1 SGHTA and CDR2 FQGTGA. The CDR3 is 20 residues long. The V and J ends lost 0 bases and 0 bases, in that order; junction bases with no gene match: 13. In nucleotides, the CDR3 is TGTGCCAGCAGCTTAACTCGATATCTCGGGGGGACCTCGAACACCGGGGAGCTGTTTTTT. Encoded protein: CASSLTRYLGGTSNTGELFF.

The V and J genes are TRBV6-5 and TRBJ1-1, with D uncertain. Germline assignment: CDR1 MNHEY and CDR2 SVGAGI. This CDR3 region has 11 residues. V lost 2 bases, J lost 7 bases, and 5 bases lay in between. This CDR3 reads CASSYGGEAFF. CDR3 nucleotide sequence: TGTGCCAGCAGTTACGGTGGTGAAGCTTTCTTT.

The chain carries TRBV6-2 or TRBV6-3 and TRBJ1-2, with 8 bases matching TRBD1. CDR3 length: 17 residues. Germline CDR1 and CDR2: MNHEY and SVGEGT. Trimming at V came to 6 bases and at J to 3 bases, leaving 15 bases not matched to a gene. CDR3 in amino acids: CASSTSRTGRRDYGYTF. In nucleotides, the CDR3 is TGTGCCAGCAGCACTTCACGGACAGGGAGAAGAGACTATGGCTACACCTTC.

This chain links TRBV7-2 with TRBJ2-6, with a tentative D call TRBD2 (6 bases). Looked up from germline, CDR1 is SGHTA and CDR2 is FQGNSA. The V and J ends lost 0 bases and 4 bases respectively, with 13 bases between them. The CDR3 loop spans 17 amino acids. CDR3: CASSLALGAGGANVLTF. For the CDR3, the DNA is TGTGCCAGCAGCTTAGCCCTCGGTGCGGGAGGGGCCAACGTCCTGACTTTC.

This clonotype was picked up a small number of times. CDR3 in amino acids: CASSRNPGTSGGKETQYF. The CDR3 region has the DNA TGTGCCAGCAGCCGCAACCCCGGGACTAGCGGGGGAAAAGAGACCCAGTACTTC. V gene TRBV4-2 combines with J gene TRBJ2-5; 14 nucleotides agree with TRBD2. CDR3 size: 18 residues. Looked up from germline, CDR1 is LGHNA and CDR2 is YNFKEQ. With 4 bases clipped from V and 3 bases from J, the junction kept 10 bases outside the gene matches.

The V call is TRBV20-1, the J call TRBJ1-5; D may be TRBD1 (5 bases). V was pared by 3 bases and J by 3 bases, with 12 bases between. The CDR3 consists of 14 residues. Germline CDR1 and CDR2: DFQATT and SNEGSKA (reference sequence). The CDR3 DNA reads TGCAGTGCTAGGGGACGGATAATCAATCAGCCCCAGCATTTT. It yields the protein CSARGRIINQPQHF.

V usage is TRBV2 and J usage is TRBJ2-3, with D uncertain. The CDR3 length is 11 residues. CDR1 SNHLY and CDR2 FYNNEI come from the germline V gene. Trimming pared 6 bases from V and 6 bases from J, leaving 7 bases between. The CDR3: CASSLRDTQYF. DNA for the CDR3: TGTGCCAGCAGCCTACGGGATACGCAGTATTTT.

The chain couples TRBV24-1 to TRBJ2-1; the match to TRBD1 covers 7 bases. J was trimmed by 10 bases and V by 3 bases; bases with no gene match: 8. CDR1 and CDR2 from the germline V gene are KGHDR and SFDVKD. The CDR3 sequence is 14 residues long. This CDR3 reads CATSDAWDSTEQFF. CDR3 coding DNA: TGTGCCACCAGTGATGCATGGGACAGTACGGAGCAGTTCTTC.

This clonotype has ten or more counts. The J gene is TRBJ2-5, the V gene TRBV6-5, with 8 bases lining up with TRBD2. Germline CDR1 is MNHEY and CDR2 is SVGAGI. The CDR3 is 17 residues long. The J segment lost 2 bases and the V segment lost 8 bases, leaving 16 bases of the junction unmatched. The CDR3: CASSLPGTAGGQETQYF. The CDR3 nucleotides read TGTGCCAGCTCCTTACCCGGAACGGCGGGGGGTCAAGAGACCCAGTACTTC.

J is TRBJ1-1 and V is TRBV7-9; D uncertain. The CDR3 has 12 residues. Germline V CDR1 and CDR2: SEHNR, FQNEAQ (reference sequence). The ends were cut back, 7 bases at V and 6 bases at J, with 12 bases in the middle. The CDR3 region is CASNQMAAEAFF. The CDR3 bases are TGTGCCAGCAACCAAATGGCGGCTGAAGCTTTCTTT.

V and J are TRBV30 and TRBJ2-3, with 7 bases identical to TRBD2. This CDR3 is built from 13 residues. CDR1 and CDR2 from the germline V gene are GTSNPN and SVGIG (reference sequence). V was clipped by 4 bases and J by 2 bases; unmatched bases: 3. The CDR3: CAWTRGDTDTQYF. CDR3 in DNA: TGTGCCTGGACTCGGGGGGACACAGATACGCAGTATTTT.